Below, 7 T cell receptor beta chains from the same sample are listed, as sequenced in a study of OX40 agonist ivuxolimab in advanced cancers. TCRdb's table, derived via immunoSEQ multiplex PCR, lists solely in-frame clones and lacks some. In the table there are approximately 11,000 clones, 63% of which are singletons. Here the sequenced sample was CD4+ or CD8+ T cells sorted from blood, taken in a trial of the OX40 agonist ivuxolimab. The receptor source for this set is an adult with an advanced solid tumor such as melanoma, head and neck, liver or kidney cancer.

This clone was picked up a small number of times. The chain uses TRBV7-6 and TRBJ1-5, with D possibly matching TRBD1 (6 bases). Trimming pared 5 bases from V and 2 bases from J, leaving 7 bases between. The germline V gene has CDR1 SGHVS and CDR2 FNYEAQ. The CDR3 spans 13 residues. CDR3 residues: CASSEGGNQPQHF. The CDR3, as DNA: TGTGCCAGCAGCGAGGGGGGCAATCAGCCCCAGCATTTT.

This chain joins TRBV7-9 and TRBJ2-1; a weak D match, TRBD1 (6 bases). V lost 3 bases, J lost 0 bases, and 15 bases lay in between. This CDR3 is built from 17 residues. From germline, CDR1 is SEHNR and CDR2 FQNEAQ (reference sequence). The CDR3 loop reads CASSFSSLGGSYNEQFF. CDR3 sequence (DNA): TGTGCCAGCAGCTTCAGCTCATTAGGGGGCTCCTACAATGAGCAGTTCTTC.

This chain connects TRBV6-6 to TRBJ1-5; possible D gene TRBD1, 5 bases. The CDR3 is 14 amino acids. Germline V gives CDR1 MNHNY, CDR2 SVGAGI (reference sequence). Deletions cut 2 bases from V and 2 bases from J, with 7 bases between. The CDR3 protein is CASSYRDGNQPQHF. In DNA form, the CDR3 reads TGTGCCAGCAGTTACAGGGACGGCAATCAGCCCCAGCATTTT.

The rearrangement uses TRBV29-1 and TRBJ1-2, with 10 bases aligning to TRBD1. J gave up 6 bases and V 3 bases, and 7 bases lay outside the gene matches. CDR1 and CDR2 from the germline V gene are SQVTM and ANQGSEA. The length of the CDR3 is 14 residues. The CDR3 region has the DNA TGCAGCGTTGACGTCCCCGGGACAGGGGATGGCTACACCTTC. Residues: CSVDVPGTGDGYTF.

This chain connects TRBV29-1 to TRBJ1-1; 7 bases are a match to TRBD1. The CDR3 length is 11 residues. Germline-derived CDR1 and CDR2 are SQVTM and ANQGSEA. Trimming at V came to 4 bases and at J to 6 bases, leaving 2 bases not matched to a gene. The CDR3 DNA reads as TGCAGCGTTGCAGGGGGGGCTGAAGCTTTCTTT. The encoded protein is CSVAGGAEAFF.

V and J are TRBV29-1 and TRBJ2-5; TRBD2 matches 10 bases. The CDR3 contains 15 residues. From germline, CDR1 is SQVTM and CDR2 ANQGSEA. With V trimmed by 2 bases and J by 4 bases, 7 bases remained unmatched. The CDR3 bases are TGCAGCGTTGAATCGCTAGCGGGAGCACCAGAGACCCAGTACTTC. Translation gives CSVESLAGAPETQYF.

CDR3 sequence reads: CASSPDRVKVYEQYF. The CDR3 coding sequence is TGTGCCAGCAGCCCGGACAGGGTTAAGGTATACGAGCAGTACTTC. The chain couples TRBV5-6 to TRBJ2-7; 8 nucleotides align to TRBD1. V gave up 4 bases and J gave up 4 bases; unmatched junction bases: 10. There are 15 residues in the CDR3. The V gene's germline CDR1 is SGHDT and CDR2 YYEEEE.